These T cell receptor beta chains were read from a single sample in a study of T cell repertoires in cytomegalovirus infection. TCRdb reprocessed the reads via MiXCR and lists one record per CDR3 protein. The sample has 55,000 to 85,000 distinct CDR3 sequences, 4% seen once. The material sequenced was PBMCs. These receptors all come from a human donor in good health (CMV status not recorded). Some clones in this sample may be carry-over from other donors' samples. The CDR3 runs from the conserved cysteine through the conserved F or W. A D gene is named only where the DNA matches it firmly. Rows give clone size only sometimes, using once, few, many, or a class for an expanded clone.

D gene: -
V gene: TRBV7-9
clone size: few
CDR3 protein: CASSRPGRSSGNTIYF

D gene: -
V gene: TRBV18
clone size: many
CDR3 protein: CASSAGSEPHQTQYF

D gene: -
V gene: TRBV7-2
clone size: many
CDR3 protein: CASSLVVGLGEQYF

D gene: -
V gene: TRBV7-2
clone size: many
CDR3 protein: CASSLRSEAEQYF

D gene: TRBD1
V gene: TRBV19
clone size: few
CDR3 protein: CASSILGQGAPGQPQHF

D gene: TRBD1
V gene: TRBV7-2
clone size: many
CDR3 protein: CASSLGTGDGNEQYF

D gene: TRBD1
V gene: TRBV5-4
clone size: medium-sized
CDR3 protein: CASSVPGQGTGELFF

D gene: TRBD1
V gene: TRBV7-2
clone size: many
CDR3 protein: CASSPAKTGVGEKLFF

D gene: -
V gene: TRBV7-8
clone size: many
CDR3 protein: CASNTWARTYNEQFF

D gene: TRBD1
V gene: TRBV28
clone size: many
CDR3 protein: CASRTTGTGGHLQYF

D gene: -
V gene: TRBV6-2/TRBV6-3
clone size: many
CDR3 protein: CASSYSSSSAEAFF

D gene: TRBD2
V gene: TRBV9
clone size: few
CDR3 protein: CASSPTPSGLYNEQFF

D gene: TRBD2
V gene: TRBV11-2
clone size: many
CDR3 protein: CASSLGGLAGTYEQYF

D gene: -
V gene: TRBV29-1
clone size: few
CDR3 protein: CSVQDRGYQETQYF

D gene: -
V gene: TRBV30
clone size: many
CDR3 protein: CAWSVSTAEGYTF

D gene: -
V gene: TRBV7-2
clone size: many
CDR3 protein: CASSQYHFPLHF

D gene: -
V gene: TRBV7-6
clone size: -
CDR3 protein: CASSLGAEQFF

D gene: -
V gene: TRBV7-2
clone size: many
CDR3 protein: CASSLEFSGNTIYF

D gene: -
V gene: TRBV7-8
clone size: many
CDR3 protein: CASSLVVDTYEQYF

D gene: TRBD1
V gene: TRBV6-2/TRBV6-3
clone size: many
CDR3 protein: CASGPHGTGYNEQFF

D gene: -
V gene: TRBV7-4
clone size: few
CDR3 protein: CASSLADNTGELFF

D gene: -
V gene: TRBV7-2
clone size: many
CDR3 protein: CASSLAPWAGQQPQHF

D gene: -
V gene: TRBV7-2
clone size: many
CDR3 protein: CASSSWAGTYEQYF

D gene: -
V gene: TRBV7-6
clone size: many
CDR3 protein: CASSFPGTGNTIYF

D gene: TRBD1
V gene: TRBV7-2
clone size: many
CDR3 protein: CASSLSQGPTEQFF

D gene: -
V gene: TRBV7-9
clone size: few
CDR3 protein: CASSNGDTMNTEAFF

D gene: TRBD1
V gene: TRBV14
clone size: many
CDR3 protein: CASSRYTGGESEAFF

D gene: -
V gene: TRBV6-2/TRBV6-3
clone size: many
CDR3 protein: CASSYSDEWDEQFF

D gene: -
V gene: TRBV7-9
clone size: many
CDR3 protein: CASSHRQDGAFF

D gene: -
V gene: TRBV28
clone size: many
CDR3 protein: CASSLTWRALTDTQYF

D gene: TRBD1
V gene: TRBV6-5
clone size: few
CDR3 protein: CASSYSSGTVRNSPLHF

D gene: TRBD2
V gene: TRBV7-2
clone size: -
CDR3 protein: CASSLLGLAGGPGTGELFF

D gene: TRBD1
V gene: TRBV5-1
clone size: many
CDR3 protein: CASSLAQGDTGELFF

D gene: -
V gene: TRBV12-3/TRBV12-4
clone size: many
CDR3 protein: CASSWGGQPQHF

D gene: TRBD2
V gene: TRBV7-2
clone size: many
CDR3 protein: CASSLGLVGDEQFF

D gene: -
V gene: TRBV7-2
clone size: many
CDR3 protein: CASSLDGTSSSYEQYF

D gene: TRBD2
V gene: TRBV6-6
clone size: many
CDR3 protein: CASSYPSDRLANNEQFF

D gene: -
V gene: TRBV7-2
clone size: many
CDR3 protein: CASSDPGSGNTIYF

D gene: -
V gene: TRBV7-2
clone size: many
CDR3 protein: CASSFLLNYGYTF

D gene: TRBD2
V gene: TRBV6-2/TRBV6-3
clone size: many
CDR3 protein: CASRGVLSYEQYF

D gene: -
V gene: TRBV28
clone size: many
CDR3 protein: CASSPPTPNTEAFF

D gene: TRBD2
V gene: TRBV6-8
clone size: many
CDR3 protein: CASSSGLGEQYF

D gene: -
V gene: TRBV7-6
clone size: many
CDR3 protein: CASSQESTDNSPLHF